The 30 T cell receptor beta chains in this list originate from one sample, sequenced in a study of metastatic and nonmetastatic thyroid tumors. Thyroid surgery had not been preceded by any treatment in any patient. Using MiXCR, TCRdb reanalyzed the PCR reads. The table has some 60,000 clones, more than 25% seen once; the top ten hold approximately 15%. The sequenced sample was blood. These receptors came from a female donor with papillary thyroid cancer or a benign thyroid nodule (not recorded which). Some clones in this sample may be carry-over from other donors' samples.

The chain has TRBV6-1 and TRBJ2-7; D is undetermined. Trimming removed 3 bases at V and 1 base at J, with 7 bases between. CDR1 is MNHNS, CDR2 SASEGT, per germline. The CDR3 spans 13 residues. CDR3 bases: TGTGCCAGCAGTGACCGCTCATCCTACGAGCAGTACTTC. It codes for CASSDRSSYEQYF.

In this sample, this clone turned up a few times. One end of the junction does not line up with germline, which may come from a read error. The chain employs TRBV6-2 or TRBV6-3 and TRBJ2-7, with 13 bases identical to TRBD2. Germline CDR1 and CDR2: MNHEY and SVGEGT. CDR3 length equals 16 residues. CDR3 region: CASSVGLAGSLVEQYF. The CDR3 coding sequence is TGTGCTAGCAGTGTGGGACTAGCGGGGTCCCTTGTCGAGCAGTACTTC.

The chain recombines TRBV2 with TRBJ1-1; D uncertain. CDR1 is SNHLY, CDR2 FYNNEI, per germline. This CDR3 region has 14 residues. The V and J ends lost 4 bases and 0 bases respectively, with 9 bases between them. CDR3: CASSGVLMNTEAFF. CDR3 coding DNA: TGTGCCAGCAGTGGGGTCTTAATGAACACTGAAGCTTTCTTT.

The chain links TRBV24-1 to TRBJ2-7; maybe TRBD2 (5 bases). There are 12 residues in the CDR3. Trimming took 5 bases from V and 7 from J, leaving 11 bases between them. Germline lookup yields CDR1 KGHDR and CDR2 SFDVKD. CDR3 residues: CATSGLRGEQYF. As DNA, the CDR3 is TGTGCCACCAGTGGGCTCCGGGGTGAGCAGTACTTC.

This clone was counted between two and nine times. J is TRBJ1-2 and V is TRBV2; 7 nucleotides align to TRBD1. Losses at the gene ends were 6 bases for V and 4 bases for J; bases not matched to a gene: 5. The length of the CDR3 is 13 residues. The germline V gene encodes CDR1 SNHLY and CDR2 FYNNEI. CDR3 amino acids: CASSGGGSYGYTF. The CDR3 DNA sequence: TGTGCCAGCAGCGGAGGGGGCTCCTATGGCTACACCTTC.

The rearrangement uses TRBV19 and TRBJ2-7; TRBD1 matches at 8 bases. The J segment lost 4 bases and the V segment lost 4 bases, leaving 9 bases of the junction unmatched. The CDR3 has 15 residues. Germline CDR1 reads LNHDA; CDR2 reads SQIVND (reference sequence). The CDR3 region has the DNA TGTGCCAGTAGTAAGTATTGGGACAGGCCGTACGAGCAGTACTTC. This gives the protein CASSKYWDRPYEQYF.

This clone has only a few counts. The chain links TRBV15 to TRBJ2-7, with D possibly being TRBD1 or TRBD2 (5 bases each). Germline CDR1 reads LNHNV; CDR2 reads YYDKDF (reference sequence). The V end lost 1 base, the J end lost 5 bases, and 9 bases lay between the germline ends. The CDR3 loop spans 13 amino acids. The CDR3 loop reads CATSRGGAHEQYF. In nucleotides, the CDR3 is TGTGCCACCAGCAGAGGAGGGGCTCACGAGCAGTACTTC. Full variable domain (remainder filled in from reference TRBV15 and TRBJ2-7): DAMVIQNPRYQVTQFGKPVTLSCSQTLNHNVMYWYQQKSSQAPKLLFHYYDKDFNNEADTPDNFQSRRPNTSFCFLDIRSPGLGDTAMYLCATSRGGAHEQYFGPGTRLTVT.

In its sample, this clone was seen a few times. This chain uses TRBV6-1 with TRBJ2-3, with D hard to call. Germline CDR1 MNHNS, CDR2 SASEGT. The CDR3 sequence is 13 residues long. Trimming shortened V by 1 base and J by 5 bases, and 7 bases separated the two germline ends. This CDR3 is CASSEGEKDTQYF. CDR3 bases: TGTGCCAGCAGTGAAGGAGAGAAAGATACGCAGTATTTT.

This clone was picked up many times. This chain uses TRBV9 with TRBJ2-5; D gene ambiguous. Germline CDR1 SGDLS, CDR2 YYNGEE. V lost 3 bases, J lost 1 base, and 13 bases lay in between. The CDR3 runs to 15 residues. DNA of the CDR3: TGTGCCAGCAGCGCTGGCGTTCTTTTCCAAGAGACCCAGTACTTC. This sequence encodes CASSAGVLFQETQYF.

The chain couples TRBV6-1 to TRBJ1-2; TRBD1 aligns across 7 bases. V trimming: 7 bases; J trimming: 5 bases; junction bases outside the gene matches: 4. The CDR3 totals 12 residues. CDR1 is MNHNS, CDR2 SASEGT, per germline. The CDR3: CASTSGGYGYTF. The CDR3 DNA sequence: TGTGCCAGCACCTCAGGGGGATATGGCTACACCTTC.

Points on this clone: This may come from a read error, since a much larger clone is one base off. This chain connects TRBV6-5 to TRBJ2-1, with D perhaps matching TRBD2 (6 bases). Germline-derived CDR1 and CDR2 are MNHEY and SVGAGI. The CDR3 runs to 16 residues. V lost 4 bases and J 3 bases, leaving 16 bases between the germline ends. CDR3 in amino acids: CASSSDGSGVYNEQFF. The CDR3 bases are TGTGCCAGCAGTTCGGACGGGTCGGGAGTCTACAATGAGCAGTTCTTC.

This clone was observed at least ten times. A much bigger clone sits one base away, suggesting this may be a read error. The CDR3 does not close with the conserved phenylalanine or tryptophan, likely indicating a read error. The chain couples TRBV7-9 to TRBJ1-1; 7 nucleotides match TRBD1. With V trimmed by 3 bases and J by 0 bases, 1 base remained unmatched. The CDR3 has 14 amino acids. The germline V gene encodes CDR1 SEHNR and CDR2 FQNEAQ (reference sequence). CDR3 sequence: CASSLTGLNTEAFL. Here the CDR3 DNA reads TGTGCCAGCAGCTTGACAGGGTTGAACACTGAAGCTTTCCTT.

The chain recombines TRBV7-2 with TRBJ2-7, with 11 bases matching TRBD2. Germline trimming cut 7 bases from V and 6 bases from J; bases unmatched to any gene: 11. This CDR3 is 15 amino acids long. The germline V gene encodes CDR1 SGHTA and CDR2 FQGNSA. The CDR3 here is CASTAGSSGRSEQYF. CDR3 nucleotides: TGTGCCAGCACCGCGGGGTCTAGCGGGAGGAGCGAGCAGTACTTC. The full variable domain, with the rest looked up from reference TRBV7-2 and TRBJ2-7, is GAGVSQSPSNKVTEKGKDVELRCDPISGHTALYWYRQSLGQGLEFLIYFQGNSAPDKSGLPSDRFSAERTGGSVSTLTIQRTQQEDSAVYLCASTAGSSGRSEQYFGPGTRLTVT.

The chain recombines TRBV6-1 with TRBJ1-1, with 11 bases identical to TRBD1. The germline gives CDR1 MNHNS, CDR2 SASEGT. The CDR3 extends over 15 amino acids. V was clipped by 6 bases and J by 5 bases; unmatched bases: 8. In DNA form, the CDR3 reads TGTGCCAGCAGCCAACCGGGACAGGGGGGGACTGAAGCTTTCTTT. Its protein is CASSQPGQGGTEAFF.

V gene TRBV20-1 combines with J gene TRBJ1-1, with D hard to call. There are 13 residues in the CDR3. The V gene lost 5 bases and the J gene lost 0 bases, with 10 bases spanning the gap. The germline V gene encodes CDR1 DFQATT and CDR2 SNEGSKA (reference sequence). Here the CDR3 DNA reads TGCAGTGCTCCATTCAAGATGAACACTGAAGCTTTCTTT. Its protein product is CSAPFKMNTEAFF.

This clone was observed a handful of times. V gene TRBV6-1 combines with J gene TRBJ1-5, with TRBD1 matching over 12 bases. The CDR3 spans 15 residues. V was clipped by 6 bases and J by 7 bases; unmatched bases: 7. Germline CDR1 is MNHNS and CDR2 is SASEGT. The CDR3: CASRSGTGGAQPQHF. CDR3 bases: TGTGCCAGCAGATCCGGGACAGGGGGCGCGCAGCCCCAGCATTTT.

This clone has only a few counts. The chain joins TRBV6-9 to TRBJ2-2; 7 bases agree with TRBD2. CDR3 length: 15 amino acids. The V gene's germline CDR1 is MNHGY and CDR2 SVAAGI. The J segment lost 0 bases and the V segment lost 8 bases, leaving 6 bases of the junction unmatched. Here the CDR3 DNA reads TGTGCCAGCTCGGCCGGGGGGTCGAACACCGGGGAGCTGTTTTTT. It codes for CASSAGGSNTGELFF.

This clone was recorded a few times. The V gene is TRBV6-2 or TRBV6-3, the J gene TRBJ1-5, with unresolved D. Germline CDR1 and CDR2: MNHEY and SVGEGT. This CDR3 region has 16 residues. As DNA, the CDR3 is TGTGCTCCCCAAAGGCAGCCCCAAGGGTGCAATCAGCCCCAGCATTTT. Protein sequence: CAPQRQPQGCNQPQHF.

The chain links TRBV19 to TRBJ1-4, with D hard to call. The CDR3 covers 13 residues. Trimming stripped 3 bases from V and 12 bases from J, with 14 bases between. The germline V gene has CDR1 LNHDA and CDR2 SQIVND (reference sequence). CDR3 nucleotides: TGTGCCAGTAGTATCCTCGGAGGGATTGAACTGTTTTTT. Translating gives CASSILGGIELFF. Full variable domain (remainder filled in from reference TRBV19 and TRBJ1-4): DGGITQSPKYLFRKEGQNVTLSCEQNLNHDAMYWYRQDPGQGLRLIYYSQIVNDFQKGDIAEGYSVSREKKESFPLTVTSAQKNPTAFYLCASSILGGIELFFGSGTQLSVL.

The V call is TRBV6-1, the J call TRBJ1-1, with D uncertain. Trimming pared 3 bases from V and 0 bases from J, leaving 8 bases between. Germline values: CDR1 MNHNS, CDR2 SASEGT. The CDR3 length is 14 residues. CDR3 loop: CASSEAWLNTEAFF. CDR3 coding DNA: TGTGCCAGCAGTGAGGCTTGGCTGAACACTGAAGCTTTCTTT.

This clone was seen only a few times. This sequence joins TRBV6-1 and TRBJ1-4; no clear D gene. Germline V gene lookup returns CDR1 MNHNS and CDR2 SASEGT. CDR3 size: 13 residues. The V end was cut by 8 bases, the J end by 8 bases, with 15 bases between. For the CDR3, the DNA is TGTGCCAGCGGTAAGACCGACGCCGAAAAACTGTTTTTT. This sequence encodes CASGKTDAEKLFF.

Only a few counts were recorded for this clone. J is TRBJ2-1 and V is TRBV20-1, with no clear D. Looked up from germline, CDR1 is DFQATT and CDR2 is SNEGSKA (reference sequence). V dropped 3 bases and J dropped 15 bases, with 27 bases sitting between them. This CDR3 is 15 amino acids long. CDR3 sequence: CSARAHYTDGSGLFF. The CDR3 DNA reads TGCAGTGCTAGGGCACATTACACGGACGGATCCGGATTGTTCTTC.

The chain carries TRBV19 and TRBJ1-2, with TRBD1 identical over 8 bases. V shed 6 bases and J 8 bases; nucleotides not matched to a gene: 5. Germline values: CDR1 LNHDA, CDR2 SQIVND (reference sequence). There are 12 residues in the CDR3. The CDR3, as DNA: TGTGCCAGTAGGGGCAGGGGGCTCGGCTACACCTTC. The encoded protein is CASRGRGLGYTF.

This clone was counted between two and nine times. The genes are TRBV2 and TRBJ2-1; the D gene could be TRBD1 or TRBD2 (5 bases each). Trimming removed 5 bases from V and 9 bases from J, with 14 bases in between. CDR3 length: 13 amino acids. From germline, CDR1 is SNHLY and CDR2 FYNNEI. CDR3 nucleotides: TGTGCCAGCAGTCGGGACCTAGGGTCTGAGCAGTTCTTC. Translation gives CASSRDLGSEQFF.

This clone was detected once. The CDR3 nucleotides read TGTGCCAGCAGCGATAGGTCCCAGGCAAATAGCTACACCTTC. Translated: CASSDRSQANSYTF. The chain joins TRBV7-2 to TRBJ1-2; D ambiguous. The CDR3 contains 14 residues. V was shortened by 5 bases and J by 9 bases, with 19 bases between the two germline ends. Per germline, CDR1 SGHTA and CDR2 FQGNSA.

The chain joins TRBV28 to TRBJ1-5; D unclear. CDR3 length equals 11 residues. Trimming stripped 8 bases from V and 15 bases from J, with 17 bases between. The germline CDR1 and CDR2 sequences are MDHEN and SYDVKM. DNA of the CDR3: TGTGCCAGCTTTGAAGGACGAAGACGGCATTTT. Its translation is CASFEGRRRHF. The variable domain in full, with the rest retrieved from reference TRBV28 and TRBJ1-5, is DVKVTQSSRYLVKRTGEKVFLECVQDMDHENMFWYRQDPGLGLRLIYFSYDVKMKEKGDIPEGYSVSREKKERFSLILESASTNQTSMYLCASFEGRRRHFGDGTRLSIL.

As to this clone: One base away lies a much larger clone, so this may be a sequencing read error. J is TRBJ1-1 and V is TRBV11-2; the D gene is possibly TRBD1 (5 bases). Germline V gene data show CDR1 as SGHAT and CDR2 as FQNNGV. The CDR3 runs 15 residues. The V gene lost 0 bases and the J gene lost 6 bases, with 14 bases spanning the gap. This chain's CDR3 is CASSLDPGPKAEAFF. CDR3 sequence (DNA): TGTGCCAGCAGCTTAGATCCAGGGCCTAAAGCTGAAGCTTTCTTT.

The CDR3 coding sequence is TGCGCCAGCAGTGAGTTTTTGGATCCCCAGCATTTT. Translated, it gives CASSEFLDPQHF. The gene calls are TRBV10-2 and TRBJ1-5; D uncertain. Germline loops: CDR1 WSHSY, CDR2 SAAADI. The CDR3 length is 12 residues. Trimming shortened V by 1 base and J by 10 bases, and 8 bases separated the two germline ends.

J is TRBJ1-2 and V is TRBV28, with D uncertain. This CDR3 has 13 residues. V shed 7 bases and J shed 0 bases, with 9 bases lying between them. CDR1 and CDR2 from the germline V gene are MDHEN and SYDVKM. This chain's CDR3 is CASTPFPNYGYTF. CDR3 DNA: TGTGCCAGCACCCCTTTTCCTAACTATGGCTACACCTTC.

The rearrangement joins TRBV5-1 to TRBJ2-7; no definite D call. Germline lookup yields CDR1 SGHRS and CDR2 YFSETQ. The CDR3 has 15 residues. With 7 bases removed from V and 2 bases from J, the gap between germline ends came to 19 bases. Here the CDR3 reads CASGSNQGGAYEQYF. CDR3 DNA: TGCGCCAGCGGTTCTAATCAAGGTGGGGCCTACGAGCAGTACTTC.